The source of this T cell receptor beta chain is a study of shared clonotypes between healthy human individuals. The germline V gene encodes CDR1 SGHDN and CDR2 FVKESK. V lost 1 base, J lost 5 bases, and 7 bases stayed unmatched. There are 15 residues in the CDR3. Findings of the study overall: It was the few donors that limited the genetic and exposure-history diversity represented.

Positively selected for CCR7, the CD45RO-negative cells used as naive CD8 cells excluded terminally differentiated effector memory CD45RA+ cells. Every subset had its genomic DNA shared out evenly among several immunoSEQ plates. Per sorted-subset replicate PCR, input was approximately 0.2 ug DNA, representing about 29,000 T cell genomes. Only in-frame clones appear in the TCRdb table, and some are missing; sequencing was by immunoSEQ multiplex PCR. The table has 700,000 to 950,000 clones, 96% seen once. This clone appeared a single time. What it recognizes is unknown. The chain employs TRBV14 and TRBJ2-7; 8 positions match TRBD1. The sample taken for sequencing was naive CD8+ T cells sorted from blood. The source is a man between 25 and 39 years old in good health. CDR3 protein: CASSQARTGNDEQYF. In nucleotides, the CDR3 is TGTGCCAGCAGCCAAGCGAGGACAGGGAACGACGAGCAGTACTTC.